The following is a T cell receptor (beta chain) sequence with its context. The antigen remains unidentified. Thawed PBMCs were FACS-sorted into unstimulated CD4+CD25+CD127- regulatory T cells, CD4+CD25- non-regulatory cells, CD4 and CD8 cells. These data belong to a study of Tregs in tolerant kidney transplant recipients. Germline loops: CDR1 LGHNA, CDR2 YNFKEQ. Trimming shortened V by 1 base and J by 3 bases, and 17 bases separated the two germline ends. This CDR3 comprises 17 residues. Overall study findings and caveats: Few patients were studied, so findings need validation in larger groups. No direct test of biological reproducibility was done here.

Assay: immunoSEQ multiplex PCR; the TCRdb copy retains only in-frame clones and omits some. The table has over 50,000 clones, around 83% seen once. The source is a human donor in good health. Sequenced sample: CD4+ T cells from blood. The chain joins TRBV4-2 to TRBJ2-3; possibly TRBD2 for D (6 bases). The DNA of the CDR3 is TGTGCCAGCAGCCAAGCGGGCCAGGGTGGAGGGACAGATACGCAGTATTTT. Translation: CASSQAGQGGGTDTQYF.